The 15 T cell receptor beta chains presented below share a single source sample, sequenced in a study of cytomegalovirus exposure and HLA in healthy donors. The study ran its PCR with 60 Vbeta and 13 Jbeta primers. Assay: immunoSEQ multiplex PCR; the TCRdb copy retains only in-frame clones and omits some. The profile covers roughly 150,000 clones, with 65% to 85% appearing a single time and about 3% taken by the ten largest. Material: PBMCs. These receptors were taken from a woman between 45 and 60 years old in good health and CMV-seropositive.

With regard to this clone: The same CDR3 can be traced to other DNA sequences in this sample. The V gene is TRBV5-1, the J gene TRBJ1-1; 7 positions match TRBD1. Germline CDR1 reads SGHRS; CDR2 reads YFSETQ. Trimming took 4 bases from V and 2 from J; bases not matched to a gene: 5. The CDR3 covers 14 residues. Here the CDR3 reads CASSLGTANTEAFF. The CDR3 DNA sequence: TGCGCCAGCAGCCTAGGGACAGCCAACACTGAAGCTTTCTTT.

This clone came up once. The J gene is TRBJ2-5, the V gene TRBV5-6; TRBD1 matches at 7 bases. The CDR3 spans 15 residues. From germline, CDR1 is SGHDT and CDR2 YYEEEE. Losses at the gene ends were 4 bases for V and 1 base for J; bases not matched to a gene: 7. As DNA, the CDR3 is TGTGCCAGCAGCCTGGGACAGATATTCCAAGAGACCCAGTACTTC. Translating gives CASSLGQIFQETQYF.

This chain links TRBV5-1 with TRBJ2-7, with TRBD2 matching 10 bases. The CDR3 contains 16 residues. Germline CDR1 is SGHRS and CDR2 is YFSETQ. J lost 3 bases, V lost 0 bases, and 6 bases had no gene match. The CDR3 nucleotides are TGCGCCAGCAGCTTGGGGGCTAGCGGGGGTTTCTACGAGCAGTACTTC. Its protein product is CASSLGASGGFYEQYF.

This clone was observed a handful of times. V usage is TRBV14 and J usage is TRBJ2-5; weak D call: TRBD2 (5 bases). CDR3 length equals 13 residues. V lost 1 base, J lost 5 bases, and 8 bases lay in between. Per the germline V gene, CDR1 is SGHDN and CDR2 is FVKESK. The CDR3 DNA reads as TGTGCCAGCAGCCAAGCCGGGATTGAGACCCAGTACTTC. It codes for CASSQAGIETQYF. Using reference TRBV14 and TRBJ2-5 for the parts outside the CDR3, the full variable domain is EAGVTQFPSHSVIEKGQTVTLRCDPISGHDNLYWYRRVMGKEIKFLLHFVKESKQDESGMPNNRFLAERTGGTYSTLKVQPAELEDSGVYFCASSQAGIETQYFGPGTRLLVL.

This clone appeared a single time. The V and J genes are TRBV6-1 and TRBJ2-5; 9 bases are shared with TRBD1. From germline, CDR1 is MNHNS and CDR2 SASEGT. The CDR3 contains 15 residues. V dropped 2 bases and J dropped 5; count of bases not matched to a gene: 6. CDR3 sequence (DNA): TGTGCCAGCAGTGAATGGGGACAGGGAGGGGAGACCCAGTACTTC. It specifies CASSEWGQGGETQYF.

V is TRBV6-5 and J is TRBJ1-2; D gene unclear. The CDR3 spans 13 residues. V lost 0 bases and J lost 4, with 6 bases in between. Germline V gives CDR1 MNHEY, CDR2 SVGAGI. The CDR3 sequence: CASSYSLLYGYTF. The CDR3 DNA reads as TGTGCCAGCAGTTACTCCCTACTCTATGGCTACACCTTC.

A word on this clone: One end of the junction does not line up with germline, which may come from a read error. The V gene is TRBV5-1, the J gene TRBJ2-1, with no clear D. The CDR3 has 12 amino acids. Germline V gene sequence: CDR1 SGHRS, CDR2 YFSETQ. This CDR3 is CASSRSSNEQFF. DNA for the CDR3: TGTGCCAGCAGTAGGAGCTCCAATGAGCAGTTCTTC.

The rearrangement links TRBV5-4 to TRBJ1-1; perhaps TRBD1 as D (6 bases). The CDR3 has 14 residues. Germline-derived CDR1 and CDR2 are SGHNT and YYREEE (reference sequence). The ends were cut back, 4 bases at V and 2 bases at J, with 12 bases in the middle. The CDR3: CASSQTGVNTEAFF. The CDR3 DNA follows: TGTGCCAGCAGCCAGACAGGTGTCAACACTGAAGCTTTCTTT.

The chain uses TRBV10-3 and TRBJ1-1; tentatively, D is TRBD1 (6 bases). The V end was cut by 9 bases, the J end by 3 bases, with 14 bases between. Germline V lookup: CDR1 ENHRY, CDR2 SYGVKD. The CDR3 runs to 13 residues. This chain's CDR3 is CAIRTGPDTEAFF. In DNA form, the CDR3 reads TGTGCCATTCGTACAGGGCCGGACACTGAAGCTTTCTTT.

A word on this clone: Germline is not matched at one junction end, which may reflect a read error. The chain has TRBV6-1 and TRBJ1-2; 8 bases are shared with TRBD1. In germline, CDR1 is MNHNS, CDR2 SASEGT. This CDR3 spans 15 amino acids. The CDR3 loop reads CASSEMVAGGYGYPF. The CDR3 DNA reads TGTGCCAGCAGTGAAATGGTGGCAGGGGGCTATGGCTACCCCTTC.

This clone was counted a few times. The chain uses TRBV7-9 and TRBJ2-5; a possible D gene is TRBD1 (5 bases). The germline V gene has CDR1 SEHNR and CDR2 FQNEAQ (reference sequence). The CDR3 sequence is 14 residues long. V lost 4 bases and J 5 bases, leaving 14 bases between the germline ends. CDR3: CASSSLGASETQYF. CDR3 in DNA: TGTGCCAGCAGCTCTCTTGGGGCCTCCGAGACCCAGTACTTC.

This clone was recorded once. V and J are TRBV6-1 and TRBJ1-2; 11 nucleotides match TRBD1. J lost 8 bases, V lost 6 bases, and 8 bases had no gene match. This CDR3 comprises 14 residues. CDR1 and CDR2 (germline): MNHNS, SASEGT. The CDR3 sequence is CASSDAGTGGGYTF. The CDR3 DNA reads as TGTGCCAGCAGCGACGCCGGGACAGGGGGAGGCTACACCTTC.

The chain combines TRBV7-8 with TRBJ1-5; 7 nucleotides agree with TRBD1. J was trimmed by 7 bases and V by 5 bases; bases with no gene match: 11. CDR1 is SGHVS and CDR2 is FQNEAQ in the germline V gene. This CDR3 region has 15 residues. The chain's CDR3 is CASSLEQGPRQPQHF. CDR3 DNA: TGTGCCAGCAGCCTTGAACAGGGGCCACGGCAGCCCCAGCATTTT.

This clone turned up a few times. The gene calls are TRBV12-5 and TRBJ2-7; 8 bases align to TRBD2. Trimming at V came to 10 bases and at J to 7 bases, leaving 15 bases not matched to a gene. Looked up from germline, CDR1 is LGHNT and CDR2 is FRNRAP. This CDR3 is 14 amino acids long. The CDR3 DNA is TGTGCTACCCGCGGTCCGGGGGGGCCAGGGGAGCAGTACTTC. It specifies CATRGPGGPGEQYF. The whole variable domain, remainder taken from reference TRBV12-5 and TRBJ2-7, is DARVTQTPRHKVTEMGQEVTMRCQPILGHNTVFWYRQTMMQGLELLAYFRNRAPLDDSGMPKDRFSAEMPDATLATLKIQPSEPRDSAVYFCATRGPGGPGEQYFGPGTRLTVT.

This clone has more than one count but fewer than ten. V and J are TRBV7-2 and TRBJ2-3, with TRBD1 matching over 7 bases. Trimming took 4 bases from V and 4 from J; bases not matched to a gene: 11. The CDR3 has 16 residues. Germline lookup yields CDR1 SGHTA and CDR2 FQGNSA. CDR3 sequence reads: CASSSRDSAFADTQYF. CDR3 DNA sequence: TGTGCCAGCAGCTCCAGGGACAGCGCGTTTGCAGATACGCAGTATTTT.